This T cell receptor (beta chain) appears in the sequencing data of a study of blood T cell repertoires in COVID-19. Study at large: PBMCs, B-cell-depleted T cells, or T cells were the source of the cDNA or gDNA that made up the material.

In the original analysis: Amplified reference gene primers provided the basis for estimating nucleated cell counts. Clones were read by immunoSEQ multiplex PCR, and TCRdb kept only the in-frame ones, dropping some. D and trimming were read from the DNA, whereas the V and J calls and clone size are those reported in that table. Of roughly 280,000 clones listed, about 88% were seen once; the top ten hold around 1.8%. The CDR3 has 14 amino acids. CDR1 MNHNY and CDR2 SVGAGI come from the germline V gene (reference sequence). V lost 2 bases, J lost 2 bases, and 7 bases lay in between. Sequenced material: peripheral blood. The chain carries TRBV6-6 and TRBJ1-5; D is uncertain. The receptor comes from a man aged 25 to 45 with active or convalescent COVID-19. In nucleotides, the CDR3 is TGTGCCAGCAGTTACGCGGGAGGCAATCAGCCCCAGCATTTT. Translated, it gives CASSYAGGNQPQHF.